This T cell receptor beta chain was captured by sequencing in a study of shared clonotypes between healthy human individuals. Every subset's genomic DNA went evenly onto several immunoSEQ plates. Sequencing was performed with immunoSEQ multiplex PCR; in TCRdb, only in-frame clones are kept and a portion is missing. The sample includes 1.4 million to 1.5 million clones, around 97% of them seen just once. The length of the CDR3 is 13 residues. V lost 6 bases to trimming and J lost 6 bases, with 15 bases between them. Per germline, CDR1 KGHSH and CDR2 LQKENI. The source is a man younger than 40 in good health. The chain employs TRBV18 and TRBJ2-7, with D possibly called TRBD1 or TRBD2 (5 bases each). The sequenced material came from naive CD4+ T cells sorted from blood. The subset is: CD45RA+ positively selected. The CDR3 DNA reads as TGTGCCAGCTCCCCGGGTGGGACGGGCGAGCAGTACTTC. Its translation: CASSPGGTGEQYF.